Reported below is one T cell receptor beta chain. The sample originates from a study of blood T cell repertoires in COVID-19. Looking at the study overall: T cells, B-cell-depleted T cells, or PBMCs supplied cDNA or gDNA.

V lost 5 bases, J lost 4 bases, and 4 bases stayed unmatched. Germline loops: CDR1 SGHNT, CDR2 YENEEA. The CDR3 consists of 14 residues. As processed by the authors: Amplification with reference gene primers provided the estimates of nucleated cell counts. Profiling relied on immunoSEQ multiplex PCR, and the TCRdb table lists in-frame clones only, not all of them. For V, J and clone size, that table is used; D and trimming come from the DNA. This sample has a few hundred thousand clones, with roughly nine tenths found just once. The TCR comes from a woman aged 40 to 50 who had recovered from COVID-19. V gene TRBV11-3 combines with J gene TRBJ2-5; TRBD1 agrees at 10 bases. Material: peripheral blood. The CDR3 spells CASSRDRGLETQYF. DNA of the CDR3: TGTGCCAGCAGCCGGGACAGGGGTTTAGAGACCCAGTACTTC.